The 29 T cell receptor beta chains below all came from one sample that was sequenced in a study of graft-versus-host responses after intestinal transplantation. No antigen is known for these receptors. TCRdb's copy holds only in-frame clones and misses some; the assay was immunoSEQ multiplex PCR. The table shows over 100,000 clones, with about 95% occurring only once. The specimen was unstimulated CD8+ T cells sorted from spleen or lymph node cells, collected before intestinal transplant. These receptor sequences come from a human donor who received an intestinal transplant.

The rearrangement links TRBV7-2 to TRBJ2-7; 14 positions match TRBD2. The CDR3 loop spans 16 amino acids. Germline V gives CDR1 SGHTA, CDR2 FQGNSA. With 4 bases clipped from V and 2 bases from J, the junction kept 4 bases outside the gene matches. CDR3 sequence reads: CASSYGLAGGPYEQYF. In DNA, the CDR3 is TGTGCCAGCAGCTACGGACTAGCGGGAGGCCCCTACGAGCAGTACTTC.

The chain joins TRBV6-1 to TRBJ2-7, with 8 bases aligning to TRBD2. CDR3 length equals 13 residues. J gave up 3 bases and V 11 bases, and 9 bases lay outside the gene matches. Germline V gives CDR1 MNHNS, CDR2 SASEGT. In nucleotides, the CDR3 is TGTGCCTCCAGCGGGGGTATCAGCTACGAGCAGTACTTC. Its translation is CASSGGISYEQYF.

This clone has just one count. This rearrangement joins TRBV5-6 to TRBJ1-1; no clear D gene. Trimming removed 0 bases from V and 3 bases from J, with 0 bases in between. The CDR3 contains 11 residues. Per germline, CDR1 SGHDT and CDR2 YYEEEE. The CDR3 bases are TGTGCCAGCAGCTTGGACACTGAAGCTTTCTTT. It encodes CASSLDTEAFF.

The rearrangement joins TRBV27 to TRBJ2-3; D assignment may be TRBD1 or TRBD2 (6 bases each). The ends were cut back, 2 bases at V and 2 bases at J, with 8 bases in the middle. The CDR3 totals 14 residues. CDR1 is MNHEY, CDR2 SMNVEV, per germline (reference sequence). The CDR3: CASSLPGATDTQYF. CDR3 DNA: TGTGCCAGCAGTTTACCGGGGGCCACAGATACGCAGTATTTT.

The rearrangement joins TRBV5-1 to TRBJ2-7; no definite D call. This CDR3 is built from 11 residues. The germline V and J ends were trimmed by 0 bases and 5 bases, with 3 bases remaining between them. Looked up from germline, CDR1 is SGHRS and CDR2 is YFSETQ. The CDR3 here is CASSLGDEQYF. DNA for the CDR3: TGCGCCAGCAGCTTGGGAGACGAGCAGTACTTC.

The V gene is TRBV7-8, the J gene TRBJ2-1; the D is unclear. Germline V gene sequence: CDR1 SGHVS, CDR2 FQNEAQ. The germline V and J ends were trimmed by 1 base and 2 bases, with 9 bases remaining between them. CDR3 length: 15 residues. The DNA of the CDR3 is TGTGCCAGCAGCTTAGTACGGGTGACCTACAATGAGCAGTTCTTC. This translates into CASSLVRVTYNEQFF.

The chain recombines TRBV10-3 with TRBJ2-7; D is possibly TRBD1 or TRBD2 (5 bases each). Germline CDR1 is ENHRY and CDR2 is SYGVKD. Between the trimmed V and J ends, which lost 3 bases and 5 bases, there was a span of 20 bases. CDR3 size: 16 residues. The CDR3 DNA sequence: TGTGCCATCAGTGAAAGAAGCAGGGACCTCGGGGACGAGCAGTACTTC. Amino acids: CAISERSRDLGDEQYF.

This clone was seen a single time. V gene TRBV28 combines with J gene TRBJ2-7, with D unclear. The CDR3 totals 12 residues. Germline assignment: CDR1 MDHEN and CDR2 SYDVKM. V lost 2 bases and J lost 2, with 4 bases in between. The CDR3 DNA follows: TGTGCCAGCAGTTTACCGGCCTACGAGCAGTACTTC. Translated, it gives CASSLPAYEQYF.

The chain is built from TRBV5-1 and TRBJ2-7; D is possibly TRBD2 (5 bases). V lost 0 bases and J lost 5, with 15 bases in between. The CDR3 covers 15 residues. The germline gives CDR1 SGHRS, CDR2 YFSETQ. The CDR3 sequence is CASSLELAPRDEQYF. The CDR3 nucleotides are TGCGCCAGCAGCTTGGAGCTAGCACCGCGGGACGAGCAGTACTTC.

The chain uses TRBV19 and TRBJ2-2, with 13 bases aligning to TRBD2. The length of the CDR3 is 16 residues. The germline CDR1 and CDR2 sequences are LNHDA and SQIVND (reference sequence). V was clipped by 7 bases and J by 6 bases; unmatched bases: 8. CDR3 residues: CASTGLAGRRAGELFF. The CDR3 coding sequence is TGTGCCAGTACGGGACTAGCGGGACGACGGGCCGGGGAGCTGTTTTTT. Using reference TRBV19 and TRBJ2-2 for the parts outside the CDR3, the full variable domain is DGGITQSPKYLFRKEGQNVTLSCEQNLNHDAMYWYRQDPGQGLRLIYYSQIVNDFQKGDIAEGYSVSREKKESFPLTVTSAQKNPTAFYLCASTGLAGRRAGELFFGEGSRLTVL.

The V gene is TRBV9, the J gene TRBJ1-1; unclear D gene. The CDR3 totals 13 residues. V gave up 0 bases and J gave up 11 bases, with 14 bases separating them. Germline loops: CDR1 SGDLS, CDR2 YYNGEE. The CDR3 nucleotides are TGTGCCAGCAGCGTAGGGGCCTCGGCGATTGCTTTCTTT. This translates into CASSVGASAIAFF.

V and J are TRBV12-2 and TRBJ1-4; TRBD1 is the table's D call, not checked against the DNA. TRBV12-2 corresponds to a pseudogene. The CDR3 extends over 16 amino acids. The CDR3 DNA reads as TGTGCAAGTCGCTTAAGGCAGGGAAATCTTTTGGGTAAACTGTTTTTT. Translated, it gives CASRLRQGNLLGKLFF.

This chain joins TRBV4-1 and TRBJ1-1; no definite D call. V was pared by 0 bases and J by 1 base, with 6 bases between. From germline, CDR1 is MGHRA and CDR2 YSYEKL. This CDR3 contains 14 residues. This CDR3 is CASSQDGGNTEAFF. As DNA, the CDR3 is TGCGCCAGCAGCCAAGATGGAGGGAACACTGAAGCTTTCTTT.

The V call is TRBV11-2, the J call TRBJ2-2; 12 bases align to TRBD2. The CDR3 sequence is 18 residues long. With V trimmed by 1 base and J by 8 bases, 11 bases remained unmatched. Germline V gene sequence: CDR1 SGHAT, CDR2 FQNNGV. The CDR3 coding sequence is TGTGCCAGCAGCTTAGGCGCCCCGGGACTAGCGGGTATGGGGGAGCTGTTTTTT. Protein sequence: CASSLGAPGLAGMGELFF.

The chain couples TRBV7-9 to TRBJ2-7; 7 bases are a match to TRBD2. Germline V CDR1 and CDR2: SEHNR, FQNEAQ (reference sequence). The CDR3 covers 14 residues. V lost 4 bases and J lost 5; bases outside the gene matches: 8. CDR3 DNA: TGTGCCAGCAGCTCCGGACTAGTTATCGACGAGCAGTACTTC. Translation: CASSSGLVIDEQYF.

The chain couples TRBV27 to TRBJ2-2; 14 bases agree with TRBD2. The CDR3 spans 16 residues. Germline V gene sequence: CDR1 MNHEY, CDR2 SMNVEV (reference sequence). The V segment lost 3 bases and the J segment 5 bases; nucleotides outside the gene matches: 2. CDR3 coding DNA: TGTGCCAGCAGTTTGTGGACTAGCGGGAGGACCGGGGAGCTGTTTTTT. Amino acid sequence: CASSLWTSGRTGELFF.

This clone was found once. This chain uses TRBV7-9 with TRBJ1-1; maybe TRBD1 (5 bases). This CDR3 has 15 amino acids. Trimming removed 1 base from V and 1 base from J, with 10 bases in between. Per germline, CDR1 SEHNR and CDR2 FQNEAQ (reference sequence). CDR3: CASSLGQTANTEAFF. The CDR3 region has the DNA TGTGCCAGCAGCTTAGGTCAGACAGCGAACACTGAAGCTTTCTTT.

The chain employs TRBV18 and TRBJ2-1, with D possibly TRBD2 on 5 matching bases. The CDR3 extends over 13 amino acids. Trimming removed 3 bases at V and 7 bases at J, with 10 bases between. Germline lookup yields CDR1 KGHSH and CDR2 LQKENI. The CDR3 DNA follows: TGTGCCAGCTCACCCACGGGATGGAATGAGCAGTTCTTC. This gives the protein CASSPTGWNEQFF. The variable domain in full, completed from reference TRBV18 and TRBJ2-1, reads NAGVMQNPRHLVRRRGQEARLRCSPMKGHSHVYWYRQLPEEGLKFMVYLQKENIIDESGMPKERFSAEFPKEGPSILRIQQVVRGDSAAYFCASSPTGWNEQFFGPGTRLTVL.

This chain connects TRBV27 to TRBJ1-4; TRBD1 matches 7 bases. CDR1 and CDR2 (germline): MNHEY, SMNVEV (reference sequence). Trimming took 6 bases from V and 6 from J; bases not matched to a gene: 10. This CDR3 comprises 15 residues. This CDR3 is CASSQTGNWDEKLFF. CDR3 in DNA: TGTGCCAGCAGCCAGACAGGGAATTGGGATGAAAAACTGTTTTTT. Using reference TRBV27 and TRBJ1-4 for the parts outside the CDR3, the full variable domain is EAQVTQNPRYLITVTGKKLTVTCSQNMNHEYMSWYRQDPGLGLRQIYYSMNVEVTDKGDVPEGYKVSRKEKRNFPLILESPSPNQTSLYFCASSQTGNWDEKLFFGSGTQLSVL.

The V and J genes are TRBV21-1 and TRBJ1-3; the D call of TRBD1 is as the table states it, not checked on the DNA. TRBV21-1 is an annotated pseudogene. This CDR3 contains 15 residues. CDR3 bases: TGTGCCAGCCCGGGTAGGGGGCATCCTGGAAACACCATATATTTT. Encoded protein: CASPGRGHPGNTIYF.

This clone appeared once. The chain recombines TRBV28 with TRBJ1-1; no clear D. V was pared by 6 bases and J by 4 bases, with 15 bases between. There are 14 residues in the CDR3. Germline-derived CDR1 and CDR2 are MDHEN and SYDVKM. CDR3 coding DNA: TGTGCCAGCAGGTCCGGGTTGGGGATCACTGAAGCTTTCTTT. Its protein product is CASRSGLGITEAFF.

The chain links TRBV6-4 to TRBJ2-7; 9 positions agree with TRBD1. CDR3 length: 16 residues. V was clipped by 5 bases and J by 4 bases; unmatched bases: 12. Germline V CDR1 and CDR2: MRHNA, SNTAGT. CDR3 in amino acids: CASSLDRDRVRYEQYF. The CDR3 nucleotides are TGTGCCAGCAGTCTCGACCGGGACAGGGTTAGATACGAGCAGTACTTC.

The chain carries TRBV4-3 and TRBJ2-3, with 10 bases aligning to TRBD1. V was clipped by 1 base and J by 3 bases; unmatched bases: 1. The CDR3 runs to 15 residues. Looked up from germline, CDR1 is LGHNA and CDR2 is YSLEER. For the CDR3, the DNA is TGCGCCAGCAGCCAAGGGGACAGGGGTACAGATACGCAGTATTTT. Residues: CASSQGDRGTDTQYF.

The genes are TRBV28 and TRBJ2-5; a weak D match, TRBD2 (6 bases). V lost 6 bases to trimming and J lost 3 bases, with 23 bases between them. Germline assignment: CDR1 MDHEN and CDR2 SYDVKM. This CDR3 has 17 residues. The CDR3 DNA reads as TGTGCCAGCAGCTACCCGGGACTCGCACCCTCAGAAGAGACCCAGTACTTC. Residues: CASSYPGLAPSEETQYF.

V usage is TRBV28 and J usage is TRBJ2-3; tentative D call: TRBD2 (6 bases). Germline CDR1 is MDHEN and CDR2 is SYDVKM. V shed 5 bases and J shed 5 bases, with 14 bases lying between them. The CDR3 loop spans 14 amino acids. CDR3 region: CASSVRTIGDTQYF. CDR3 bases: TGTGCCAGCAGTGTACGGACTATAGGAGATACGCAGTATTTT.

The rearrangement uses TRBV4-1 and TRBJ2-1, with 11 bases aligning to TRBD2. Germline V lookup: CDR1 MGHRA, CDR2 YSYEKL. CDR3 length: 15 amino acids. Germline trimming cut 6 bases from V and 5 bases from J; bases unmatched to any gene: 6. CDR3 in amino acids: CASSILAGDHNEQFF. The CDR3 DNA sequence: TGCGCCAGCAGTATACTAGCGGGAGATCACAATGAGCAGTTCTTC.

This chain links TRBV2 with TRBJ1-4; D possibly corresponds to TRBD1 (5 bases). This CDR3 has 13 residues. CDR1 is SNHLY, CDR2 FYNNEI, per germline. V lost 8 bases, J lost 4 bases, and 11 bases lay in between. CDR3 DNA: TGTGCCAGCCGGTGGCAGGGTAATGAAAAACTGTTTTTT. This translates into CASRWQGNEKLFF.

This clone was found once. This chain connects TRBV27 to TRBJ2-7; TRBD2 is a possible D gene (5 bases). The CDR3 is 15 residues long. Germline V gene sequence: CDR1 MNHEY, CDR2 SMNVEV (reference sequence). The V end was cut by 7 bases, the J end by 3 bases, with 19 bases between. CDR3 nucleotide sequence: TGTGCCAGCACCATAAGGGTCCCGGGGTTCTACGAGCAGTACTTC. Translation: CASTIRVPGFYEQYF.

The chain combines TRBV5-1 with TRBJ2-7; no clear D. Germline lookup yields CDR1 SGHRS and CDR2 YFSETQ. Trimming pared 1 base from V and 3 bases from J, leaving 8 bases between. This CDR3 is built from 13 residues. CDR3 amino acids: CASSLRAHYEQYF. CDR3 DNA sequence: TGCGCCAGCAGCTTGAGGGCCCACTACGAGCAGTACTTC.